The present TCR beta chain was sequenced within a study of shared clonotypes between healthy human individuals. The wider study: Three plates were used per donor for CD4 naive, three for CD4 memory, two for CD8 naive and one for CD8 memory.

Between the trimmed V and J ends, which lost 6 bases and 3 bases, there was a span of 17 bases. Germline values: CDR1 MNHEY, CDR2 SMNVEV (reference sequence). The CDR3 runs 15 residues. Replicate sorted-subset PCRs were loaded with about 0.2 ug DNA, about 30,000 T cell genomes. Sequenced by immunoSEQ multiplex PCR; TCRdb stores in-frame clones only, minus some. In the table there are about 1.1 million clones, more than 75% of which are singletons. A few counts support this clone. The receptor's source is a man aged 18 to 30 in good health. Some clones in this sample may be carry-over from other donors' samples. The sequenced sample consisted of memory CD4+ T cells from PBMCs. Subset in this sample: CD45RA-negative fraction. The chain recombines TRBV27 with TRBJ1-1; possibly TRBD1 for D (6 bases). CDR3 bases: TGTGCCAGCAGCGCAAGGGGGGGCGCGTACACTGAAGCTTTCTTT. Protein product: CASSARGGAYTEAFF.